The present T cell receptor beta chain was sequenced within a study of identical twins. TCRdb re-called the 5' RACE reads with MiXCR, one entry per CDR3 protein. The table records 700,000 or so distinct CDR3 sequences, 8% to 9% of them present only once. V shed 7 bases and J shed 3 bases, with 20 bases lying between them. Per germline, CDR1 SQVTM and CDR2 ANQGSEA. This CDR3 has 15 residues. Regarding the study as a whole: Zero-insertion analyses might be partly confounded by invariant T cells like MAIT and iNKT. Twins shared beta out-of-frame sequences in excess, but this excess was weaker. The conclusions drew on cross-sectional statistical analysis instead of tracking the same donors.

This clonotype occurred a few times. Its antigen is currently unknown. A further study also used this sample, focusing on yellow fever vaccine responses in identical twins.

Sequenced input: PBMCs. The V call is TRBV29-1, the J call TRBJ2-3; D possibly corresponds to TRBD1 (6 bases). The receptor was isolated from a woman between 18 and 29 years old in good health. The CDR3, as DNA: TGCAGCGCCCAAACGGGACCCACAGGGACAGATACGCAGTATTTT. Its protein product is CSAQTGPTGTDTQYF.